The source of this T cell receptor beta chain is a study of identical twins. TCRdb re-called the 5' RACE reads through MiXCR, storing one row per CDR3 protein. The sample records approximately 700,000 distinct CDR3 sequences, around 6% being singletons. The J segment lost 5 bases and the V segment lost 7 bases, leaving 10 bases of the junction unmatched. Germline CDR1 SGHRS, CDR2 YFSETQ. The CDR3 has 14 residues. The rearrangement links TRBV5-1 to TRBJ2-7, with TRBD1 matching 9 bases. The clonotype was recovered from a man between 18 and 29 years old in good health. The sample consisted of naive T cells sorted from blood. This CDR3 reads CASRPRDRANEQYF. CDR3 DNA: TGCGCCAGCCGTCCGAGGGACAGGGCCAACGAGCAGTACTTC.